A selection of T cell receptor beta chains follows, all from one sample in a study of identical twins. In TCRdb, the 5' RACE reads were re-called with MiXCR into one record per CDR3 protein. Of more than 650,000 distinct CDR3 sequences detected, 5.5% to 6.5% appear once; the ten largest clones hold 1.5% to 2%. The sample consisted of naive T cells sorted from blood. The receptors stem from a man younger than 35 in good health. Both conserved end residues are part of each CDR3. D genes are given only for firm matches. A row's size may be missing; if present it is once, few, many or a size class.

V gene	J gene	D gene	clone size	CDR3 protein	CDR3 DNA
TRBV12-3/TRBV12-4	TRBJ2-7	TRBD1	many	CASRAGTEYEQYF	TGTGCCAGCAGGGCCGGGACAGAGTACGAGCAGTACTTC
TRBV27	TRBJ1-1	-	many	CASSFYSTPNTEAFF	TGTGCCAGCAGTTTTTATTCGACGCCGAACACTGAAGCTTTCTTT
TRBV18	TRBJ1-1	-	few	CASSPEMVVNTEAFF	TGTGCCAGCTCGCCCGAAATGGTAGTAAACACTGAAGCTTTCTTT
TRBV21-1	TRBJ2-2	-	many	CARKIPNGRATSTGELFF	TGTGCCAGGAAGATCCCGAACGGGAGGGCCACGTCCACCGGGGAGCTGTTTTTT
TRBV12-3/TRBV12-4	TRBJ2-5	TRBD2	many	CASRLAERETQYF	TGTGCCAGCAGGCTAGCGGAGCGGGAGACCCAGTACTTC
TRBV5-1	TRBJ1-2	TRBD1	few	CASSAGQGYYGYTF	TGCGCCAGCAGCGCCGGACAGGGTTACTATGGCTACACCTTC
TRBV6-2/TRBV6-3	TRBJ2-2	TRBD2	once	CASSSVAGRSTGELFF	TGTGCCAGCAGTTCGGTAGCGGGGAGGAGCACCGGGGAGCTGTTTTTT
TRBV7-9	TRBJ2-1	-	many	CASSLKSKVNEQFF	TGTGCCAGCAGCTTAAAATCAAAGGTCAATGAGCAGTTCTTC
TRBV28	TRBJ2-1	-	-	CASSAVNEQFF	TGTGCCAGCAGTGCGGTGAATGAGCAGTTCTTC
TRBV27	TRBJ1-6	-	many	CASRPMTFPYNSPLHF	TGTGCCAGCAGACCGATGACATTCCCCTATAATTCACCCCTCCACTTT
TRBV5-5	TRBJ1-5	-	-	CASSWSGASNQPQHF	TGTGCCAGCAGCTGGTCAGGGGCTAGCAATCAGCCCCAGCATTTT
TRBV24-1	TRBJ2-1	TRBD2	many	CATSLAGGVGRNEQFF	TGTGCCACCAGCCTAGCGGGAGGTGTTGGTAGGAATGAGCAGTTCTTC
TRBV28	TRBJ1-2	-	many	CASSLTTNYGYTF	TGTGCCAGCAGTTTGACCACTAACTATGGCTACACCTTC
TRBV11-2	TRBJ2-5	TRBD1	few	CASSLAGQGFLETQYF	TGTGCCAGCAGCTTAGCGGGACAGGGTTTCCTAGAGACCCAGTACTTC
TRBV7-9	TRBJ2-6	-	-	CASSLGTGWTGANVLTF	TGTGCCAGCAGCTTAGGAACAGGGTGGACTGGGGCCAACGTCCTGACTTTC
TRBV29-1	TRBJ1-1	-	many	CSVVGVPNTEAFF	TGCAGCGTTGTGGGGGTACCGAACACTGAAGCTTTCTTT
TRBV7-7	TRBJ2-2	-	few	CASSPVVGGTGELFF	TGTGCCAGCAGCCCGGTGGTTGGGGGTACCGGGGAGCTGTTTTTT
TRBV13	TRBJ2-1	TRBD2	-	CASRSSGDSSYNEQFF	TGTGCCAGCAGGTCAAGCGGGGATAGCTCCTACAATGAGCAGTTCTTC
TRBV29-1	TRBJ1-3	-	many	CSVYSGNTIYF	TGCAGCGTATACTCTGGAAACACCATATATTTT
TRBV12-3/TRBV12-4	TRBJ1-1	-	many	CASSRGQMNTEAFF	TGTGCCAGCAGCCGTGGACAGATGAACACTGAAGCTTTCTTT
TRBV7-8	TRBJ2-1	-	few	CASRPRRLSSYNEQFF	TGTGCCAGCAGACCGAGGAGACTTAGCTCCTACAATGAGCAGTTCTTC
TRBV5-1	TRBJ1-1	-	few	CASSFGDPSTEAFF	TGCGCCAGCAGCTTCGGTGACCCCTCCACTGAAGCTTTCTTT